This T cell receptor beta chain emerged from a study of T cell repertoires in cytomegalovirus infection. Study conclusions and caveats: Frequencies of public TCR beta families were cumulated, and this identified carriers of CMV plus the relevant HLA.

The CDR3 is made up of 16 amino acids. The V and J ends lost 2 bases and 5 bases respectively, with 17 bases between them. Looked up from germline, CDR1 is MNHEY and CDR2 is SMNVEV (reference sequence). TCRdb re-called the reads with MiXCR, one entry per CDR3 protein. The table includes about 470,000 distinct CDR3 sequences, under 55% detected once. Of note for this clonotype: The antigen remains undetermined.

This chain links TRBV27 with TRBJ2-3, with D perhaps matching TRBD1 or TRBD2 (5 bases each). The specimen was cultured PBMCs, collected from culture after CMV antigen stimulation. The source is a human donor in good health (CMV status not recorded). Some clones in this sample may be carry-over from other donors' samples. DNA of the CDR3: TGTGCCAGCAGTTTAGGGGCGGGTTCTACCGTAGATACGCAGTATTTT. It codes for CASSLGAGSTVDTQYF.